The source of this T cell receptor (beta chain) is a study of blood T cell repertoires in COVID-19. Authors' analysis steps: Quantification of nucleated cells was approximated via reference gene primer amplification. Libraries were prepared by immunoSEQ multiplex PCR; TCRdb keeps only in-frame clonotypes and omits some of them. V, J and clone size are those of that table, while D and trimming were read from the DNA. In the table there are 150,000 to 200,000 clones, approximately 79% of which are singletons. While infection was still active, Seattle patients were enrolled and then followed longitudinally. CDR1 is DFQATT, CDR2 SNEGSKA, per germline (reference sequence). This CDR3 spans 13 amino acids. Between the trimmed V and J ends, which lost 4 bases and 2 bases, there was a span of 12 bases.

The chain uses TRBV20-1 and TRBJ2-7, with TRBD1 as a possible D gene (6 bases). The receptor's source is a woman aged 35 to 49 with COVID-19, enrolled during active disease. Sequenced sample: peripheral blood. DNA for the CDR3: TGCAGTGCTAATGATAACAGGGCCTACGAGCAGTACTTC. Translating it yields CSANDNRAYEQYF.